One sample yielded the 15 T cell receptor beta chains listed below, sequenced in a study of T cells in Graves' hyperthyroidism and ophthalmopathy. TCR beta CDR3 regions were amplified from RNA transcripts. The TCR CDR3 first-round RT-PCR relied on the HTBI primer set. TCRdb analysed the multiplex PCR reads with MiXCR anew, one entry per CDR3 protein. This table has approximately 370,000 distinct CDR3 sequences, just under 15% appearing once. The sequenced sample consisted of blood. All receptors come from a woman in her twenties or thirties with Graves' hyperthyroidism.

This clonotype has ten or more counts. The chain employs TRBV3-1 and TRBJ2-7; a possible D gene is TRBD1 (6 bases). Trimming removed 2 bases at V and 4 bases at J, with 9 bases between. This CDR3 region has 13 residues. The V gene's germline CDR1 is LGHDT and CDR2 YNNKEL (reference sequence). For the CDR3, the DNA is TGTGCCAGCAGCCAATTTCAGGGGTACGAGCAGTACTTC. It is translated as CASSQFQGYEQYF.

On this clonotype itself: Likely a read error: the CDR3 ends without its conserved phenylalanine or tryptophan. The chain joins TRBV29-1 to TRBJ1-1; maybe TRBD1 (6 bases). The CDR3 is 12 amino acids. Germline V CDR1 and CDR2: SQVTM, ANQGSEA. V dropped 7 bases and J dropped 0 bases, with 9 bases sitting between them. The CDR3 sequence is CSGQALNTEAFL. In DNA form, the CDR3 reads TGCAGCGGACAGGCCTTGAACACTGAAGCTTTCCTT.

The CDR3 loop reads CASSKGQGYGYTF. The CDR3 bases are TGTGCCAGTAGTAAGGGACAGGGCTATGGCTACACCTTC. The rearrangement links TRBV19 to TRBJ1-2, with TRBD1 identical over 9 bases. Germline V gene lookup returns CDR1 LNHDA and CDR2 SQIVND (reference sequence). The junction had 1 base not matched to a gene; V was cut back by 4 bases and J by 4 bases. This CDR3 contains 13 residues.

In this sample, this clonotype turned up a few times. V gene TRBV4-1 combines with J gene TRBJ2-1, with 8 positions matching TRBD2. The CDR3 spans 15 residues. The germline V gene encodes CDR1 MGHRA and CDR2 YSYEKL. V trimming: 3 bases; J trimming: 1 base; junction bases outside the gene matches: 2. The CDR3 loop reads CASSHSGTSYNEQFF. The CDR3 DNA reads as TGCGCCAGCAGCCATAGCGGGACATCCTACAATGAGCAGTTCTTC.

This clonotype has a count of ten or more. This rearrangement joins TRBV30 to TRBJ1-2; 10 bases line up with TRBD1. Germline assignment: CDR1 GTSNPN and CDR2 SVGIG (reference sequence). The junction had 12 bases not matched to a gene; V was cut back by 0 bases and J by 8 bases. The length of the CDR3 is 16 residues. The CDR3 DNA follows: TGTGCCTGGAGTGTATTTGGGACAGGGGATCCTGGAGGCTACACCTTC. Amino acids: CAWSVFGTGDPGGYTF.

Many counts were recorded for this clonotype. The chain joins TRBV7-2 to TRBJ2-7; 8 bases line up with TRBD1. J lost 0 bases, V lost 4 bases, and 5 bases had no gene match. Looked up from germline, CDR1 is SGHTA and CDR2 is FQGNSA. This CDR3 is 15 amino acids long. CDR3 sequence: CASSSGQAYSYEQYF. As DNA, the CDR3 is TGTGCCAGCAGCTCGGGACAGGCTTACTCCTACGAGCAGTACTTC. Full variable domain (missing parts from reference TRBV7-2 and TRBJ2-7): GAGVSQSPSNKVTEKGKDVELRCDPISGHTALYWYRQSLGQGLEFLIYFQGNSAPDKSGLPSDRFSAERTGGSVSTLTIQRTQQEDSAVYLCASSSGQAYSYEQYFGPGTRLTVT.

The chain recombines TRBV28 with TRBJ2-5, with 16 bases matching TRBD2. Germline-derived CDR1 and CDR2 are MDHEN and SYDVKM. The CDR3 covers 18 residues. V gave up 5 bases and J gave up 2 bases; unmatched junction bases: 8. Here the CDR3 reads CASSRGTSGGGGQETQYF. CDR3 bases: TGTGCCAGCAGTCGTGGGACTAGCGGGGGGGGGGGGCAAGAGACCCAGTACTTC.

The gene calls are TRBV7-9 and TRBJ2-1, with 11 bases identical to TRBD2. The CDR3 runs to 17 residues. With 5 bases clipped from V and 1 base from J, the junction kept 7 bases outside the gene matches. The germline V gene encodes CDR1 SEHNR and CDR2 FQNEAQ (reference sequence). CDR3: CASSPRTSGPSYNEQFF. CDR3 coding DNA: TGTGCCAGCAGCCCTAGGACTAGCGGGCCTTCCTACAATGAGCAGTTCTTC.

This clonotype was observed a few times. The rearrangement links TRBV19 to TRBJ2-2; 7 bases align to TRBD1. Germline-derived CDR1 and CDR2 are LNHDA and SQIVND (reference sequence). The CDR3 totals 15 residues. V dropped 6 bases and J dropped 3; count of bases not matched to a gene: 7. The CDR3 here is CASSRIQGDTGELFF. The CDR3 region has the DNA TGTGCCAGTAGCCGAATCCAGGGGGACACCGGGGAGCTGTTTTTT.

This clonotype was counted at least ten times. J is TRBJ2-1 and V is TRBV12-3 or TRBV12-4, with 14 bases fitting TRBD2. CDR3 length: 20 amino acids. Trimming removed 3 bases from V and 8 bases from J; junction bases left unmatched: 18. CDR3 sequence reads: CASSFRGIPGLAGDSDEQFF. The CDR3 region has the DNA TGTGCCAGCAGTTTTAGGGGTATACCGGGACTAGCGGGAGATTCGGATGAGCAGTTCTTC.

This clonotype occurred a few times. The gene calls are TRBV12-3 or TRBV12-4 and TRBJ2-3, with TRBD1 matching 9 bases. The ends lost 5 bases at V and 4 bases at J; junction bases unmatched: 7. The CDR3 totals 15 residues. CDR3 DNA: TGTGCCAGCAGTCTTGGACAGGGGCTCGCAGATACGCAGTATTTT. Translating it yields CASSLGQGLADTQYF.

This clonotype was found many times. The J gene is TRBJ1-3, the V gene TRBV5-8; D perhaps matches TRBD1 (6 bases). Looked up from germline, CDR1 is SGHTS and CDR2 is YDEGEE. Trimming took off 1 base at V and 3 bases at J, with 11 bases between the two ends. The CDR3 contains 15 residues. CDR3 nucleotide sequence: TGTGCCAGCAGCTTGCGGGGGCAGAGTGGAAACACCATATATTTT. Protein sequence: CASSLRGQSGNTIYF.

This clonotype came up a few times. The chain recombines TRBV20-1 with TRBJ1-2, with D tentatively TRBD1 (6 bases). V lost 3 bases to trimming and J lost 0 bases, with 14 bases between them. This CDR3 contains 15 residues. From germline, CDR1 is DFQATT and CDR2 SNEGSKA (reference sequence). CDR3: CSASKDSTANYGYTF. The CDR3 DNA sequence: TGCAGTGCTAGTAAGGACAGTACGGCTAACTATGGCTACACCTTC.

As concerns this clonotype: One end of the junction varies from germline; a read error may be responsible. The V call is TRBV20-1, the J call TRBJ2-1; 12 nucleotides align to TRBD1. The length of the CDR3 is 16 residues. Germline CDR1 and CDR2: DFQATT and SNEGSKA (reference sequence). The CDR3 DNA reads TGCAGTGCTAGGGGACAGGGGGCGATCGTCTACAATGAGCAGCTCTTC. This codes for CSARGQGAIVYNEQLF.

This clonotype has ten or more counts. The chain employs TRBV28 and TRBJ2-3; the match to TRBD2 covers 12 bases. The CDR3 spans 15 residues. The germline V gene encodes CDR1 MDHEN and CDR2 SYDVKM. After removal of 8 bases from V and 6 bases from J, the junction contained 9 bases not matched to a gene. CDR3 DNA sequence: TGTGCCAGCTTCAAAGGACTAGCGGGAACTGATACGCAGTATTTT. Protein product: CASFKGLAGTDTQYF.